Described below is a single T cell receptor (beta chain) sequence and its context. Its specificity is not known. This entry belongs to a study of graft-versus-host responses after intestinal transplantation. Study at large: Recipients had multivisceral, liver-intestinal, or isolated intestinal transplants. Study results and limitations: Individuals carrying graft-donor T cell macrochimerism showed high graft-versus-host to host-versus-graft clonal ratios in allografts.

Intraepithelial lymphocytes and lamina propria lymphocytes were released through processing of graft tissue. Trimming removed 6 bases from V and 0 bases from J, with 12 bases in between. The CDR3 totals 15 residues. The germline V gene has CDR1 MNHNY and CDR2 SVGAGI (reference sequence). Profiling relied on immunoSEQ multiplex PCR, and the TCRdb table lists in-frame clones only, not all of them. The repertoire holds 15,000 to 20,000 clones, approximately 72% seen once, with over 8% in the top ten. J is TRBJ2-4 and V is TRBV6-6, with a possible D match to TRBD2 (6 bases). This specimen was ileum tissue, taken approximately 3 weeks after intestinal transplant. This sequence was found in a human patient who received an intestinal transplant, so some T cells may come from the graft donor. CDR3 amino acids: CASSPLALAKNIQYF. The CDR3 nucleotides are TGTGCCAGCAGCCCTCTAGCGCTAGCCAAAAACATTCAGTACTTC.